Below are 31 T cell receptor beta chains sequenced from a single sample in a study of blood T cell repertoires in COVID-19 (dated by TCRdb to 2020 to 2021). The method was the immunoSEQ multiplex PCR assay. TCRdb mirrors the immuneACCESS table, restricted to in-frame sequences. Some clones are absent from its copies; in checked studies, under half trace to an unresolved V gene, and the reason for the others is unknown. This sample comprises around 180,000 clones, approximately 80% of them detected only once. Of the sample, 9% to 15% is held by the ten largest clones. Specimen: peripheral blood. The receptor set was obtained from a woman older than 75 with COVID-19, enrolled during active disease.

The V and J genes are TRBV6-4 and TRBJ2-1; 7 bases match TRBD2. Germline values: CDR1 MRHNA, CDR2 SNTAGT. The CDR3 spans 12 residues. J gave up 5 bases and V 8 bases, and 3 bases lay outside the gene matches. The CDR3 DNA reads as TGTGCCAGCCGGGACTACAACAATGAGCAGTTCTTC. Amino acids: CASRDYNNEQFF.

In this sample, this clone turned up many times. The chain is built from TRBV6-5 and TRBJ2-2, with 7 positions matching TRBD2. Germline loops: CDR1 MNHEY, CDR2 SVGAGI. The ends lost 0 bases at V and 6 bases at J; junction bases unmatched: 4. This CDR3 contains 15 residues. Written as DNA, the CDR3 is TGTGCCAGCAGTTACTCGGGACTATTTTCCGGGGAGCTGTTTTTT. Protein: CASSYSGLFSGELFF.

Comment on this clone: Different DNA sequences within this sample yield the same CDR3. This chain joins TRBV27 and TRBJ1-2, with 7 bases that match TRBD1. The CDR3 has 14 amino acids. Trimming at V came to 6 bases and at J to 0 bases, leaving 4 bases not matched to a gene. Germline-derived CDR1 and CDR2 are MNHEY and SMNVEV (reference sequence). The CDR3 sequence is CASSPRGPNYGYTF. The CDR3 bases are TGTGCCAGCAGCCCTAGGGGGCCTAACTATGGCTACACCTTC.

CDR3 in amino acids: CASSLSGGLPYEQYF. The CDR3 nucleotides are TGTGCCAGCAGCTTATCTGGGGGGTTGCCCTACGAGCAGTACTTC. This rearrangement joins TRBV7-2 to TRBJ2-7, with D perhaps TRBD2 (6 bases). In germline, CDR1 is SGHTA, CDR2 FQGNSA. V was shortened by 2 bases and J by 2 bases, with 13 bases between the two germline ends. The CDR3 covers 15 residues.

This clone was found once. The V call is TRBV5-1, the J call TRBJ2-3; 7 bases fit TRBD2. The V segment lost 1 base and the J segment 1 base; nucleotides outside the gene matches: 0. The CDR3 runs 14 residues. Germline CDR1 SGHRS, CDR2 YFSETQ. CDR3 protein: CASSLTSGTDTQYF. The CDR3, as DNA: TGCGCCAGCAGCTTGACTAGCGGCACAGATACGCAGTATTTT.

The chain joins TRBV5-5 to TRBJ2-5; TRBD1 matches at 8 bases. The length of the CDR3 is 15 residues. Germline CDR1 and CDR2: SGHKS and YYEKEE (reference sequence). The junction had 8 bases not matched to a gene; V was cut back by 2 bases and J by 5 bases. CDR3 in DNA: TGTGCCAGCAGCTTCGAGGACAGGGTGTGGGAGACCCAGTACTTC. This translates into CASSFEDRVWETQYF.

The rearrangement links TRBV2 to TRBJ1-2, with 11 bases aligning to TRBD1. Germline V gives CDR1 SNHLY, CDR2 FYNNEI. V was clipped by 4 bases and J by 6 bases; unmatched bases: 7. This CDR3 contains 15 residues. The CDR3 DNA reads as TGTGCCAGCAGTGTCCAGGGGACAGGGGGAGATGGCTACACCTTC. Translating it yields CASSVQGTGGDGYTF.

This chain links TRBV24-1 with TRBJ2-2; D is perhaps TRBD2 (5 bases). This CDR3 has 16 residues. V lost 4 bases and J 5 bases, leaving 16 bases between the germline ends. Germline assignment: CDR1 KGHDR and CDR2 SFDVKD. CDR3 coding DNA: TGTGCCACCAGTGACTCTGCATGGCCGGGGACCGGGGAGCTGTTTTTT. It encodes CATSDSAWPGTGELFF.

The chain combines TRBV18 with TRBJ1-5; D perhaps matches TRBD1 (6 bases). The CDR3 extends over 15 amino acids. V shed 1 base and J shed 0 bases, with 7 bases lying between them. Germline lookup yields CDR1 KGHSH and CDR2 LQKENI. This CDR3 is CASSPQGDSNQPQHF. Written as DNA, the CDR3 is TGTGCCAGCTCACCACAGGGGGATAGCAATCAGCCCCAGCATTTT.

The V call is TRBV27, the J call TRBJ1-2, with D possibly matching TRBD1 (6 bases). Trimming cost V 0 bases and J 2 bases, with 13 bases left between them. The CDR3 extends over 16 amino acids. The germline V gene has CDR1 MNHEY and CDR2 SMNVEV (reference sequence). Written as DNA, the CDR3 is TGTGCCAGCAGTTTATCGATGATGAGGGGGAACTATGGCTACACCTTC. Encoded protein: CASSLSMMRGNYGYTF.

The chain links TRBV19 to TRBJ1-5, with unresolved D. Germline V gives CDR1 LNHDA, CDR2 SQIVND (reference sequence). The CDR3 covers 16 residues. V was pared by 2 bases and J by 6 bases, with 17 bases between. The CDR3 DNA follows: TGTGCCAGTAGTATAAGGCCCGCGAGGGAGGTTCAGCCCCAGCATTTT. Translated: CASSIRPAREVQPQHF.

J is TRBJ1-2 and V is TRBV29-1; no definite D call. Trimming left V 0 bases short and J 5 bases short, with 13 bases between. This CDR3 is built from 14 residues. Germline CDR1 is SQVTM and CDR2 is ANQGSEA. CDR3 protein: CSVEEDEGVYGYTF. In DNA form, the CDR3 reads TGCAGCGTTGAAGAAGACGAGGGTGTTTATGGCTACACCTTC.

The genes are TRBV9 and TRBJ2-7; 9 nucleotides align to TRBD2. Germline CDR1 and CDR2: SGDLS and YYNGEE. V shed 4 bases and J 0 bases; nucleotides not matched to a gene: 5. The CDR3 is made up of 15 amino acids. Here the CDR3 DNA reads TGTGCCAGCAGCCCAGGACTAGCGTACTCCTACGAGCAGTACTTC. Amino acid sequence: CASSPGLAYSYEQYF. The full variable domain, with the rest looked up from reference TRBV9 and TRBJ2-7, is DSGVTQTPKHLITATGQRVTLRCSPRSGDLSVYWYQQSLDQGLQFLIQYYNGEERAKGNILERFSAQQFPDLHSELNLSSLELGDSALYFCASSPGLAYSYEQYFGPGTRLTVT.

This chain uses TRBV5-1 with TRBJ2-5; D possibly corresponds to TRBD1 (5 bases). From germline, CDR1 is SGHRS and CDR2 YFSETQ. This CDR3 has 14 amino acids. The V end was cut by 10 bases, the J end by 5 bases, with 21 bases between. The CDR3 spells CAGRVGPSWETQYF. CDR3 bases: TGCGCCGGCCGGGTGGGGCCCTCTTGGGAGACCCAGTACTTC.

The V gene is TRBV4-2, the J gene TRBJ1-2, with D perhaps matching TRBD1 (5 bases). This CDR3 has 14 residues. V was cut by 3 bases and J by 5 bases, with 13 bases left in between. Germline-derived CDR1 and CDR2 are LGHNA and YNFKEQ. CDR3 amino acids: CASSHRSGNYGYTF. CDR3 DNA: TGTGCCAGCAGCCACCGATCAGGGAATTATGGCTACACCTTC.

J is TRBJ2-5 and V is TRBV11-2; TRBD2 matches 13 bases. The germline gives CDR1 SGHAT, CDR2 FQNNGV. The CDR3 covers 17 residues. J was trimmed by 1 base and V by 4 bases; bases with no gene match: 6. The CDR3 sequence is CASSSGLAGPTQETQYF. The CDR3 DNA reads TGTGCCAGCAGCTCGGGACTAGCGGGACCCACCCAAGAGACCCAGTACTTC.

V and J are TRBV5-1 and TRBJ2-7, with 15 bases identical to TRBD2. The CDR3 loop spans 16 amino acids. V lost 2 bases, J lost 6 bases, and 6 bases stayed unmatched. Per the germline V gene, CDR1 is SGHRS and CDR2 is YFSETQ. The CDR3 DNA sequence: TGCGCCAGCAGCTTAGGACTAGCGGGAGGGCCGGCCGAGCAGTACTTC. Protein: CASSLGLAGGPAEQYF.

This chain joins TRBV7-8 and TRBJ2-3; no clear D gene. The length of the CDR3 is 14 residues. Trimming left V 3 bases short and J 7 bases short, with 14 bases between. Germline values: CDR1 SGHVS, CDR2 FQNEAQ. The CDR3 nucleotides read TGTGCCAGCAGCTTCGTTGGCCCTCATAATACGCAGTATTTT. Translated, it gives CASSFVGPHNTQYF.

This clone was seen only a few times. CDR3 DNA: TGTGCCAGCAGCCAAGAGTGGCAGAACTATGGCTACACCTTC. Residues: CASSQEWQNYGYTF. The chain uses TRBV3-1 (or the pseudogene TRBV3-2) and TRBJ1-2; D gene uncertain. CDR3 length: 14 amino acids. Trimming removed 0 bases from V and 2 bases from J, with 7 bases in between. CDR1 and CDR2 (germline): LGHDT, YNNKEL (reference sequence).

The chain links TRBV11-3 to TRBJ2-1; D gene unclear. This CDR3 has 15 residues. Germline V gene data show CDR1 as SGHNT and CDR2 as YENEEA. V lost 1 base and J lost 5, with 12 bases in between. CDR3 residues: CASSLGGERNNEQFF. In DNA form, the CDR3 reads TGTGCCAGCAGCTTAGGTGGAGAGAGGAACAATGAGCAGTTCTTC.

CDR3 residues: CASSSFGTVNTEAFF. The CDR3 DNA reads as TGTGCCAGCAGCTCTTTTGGGACAGTGAACACTGAAGCTTTCTTT. The rearrangement joins TRBV11-1 to TRBJ1-1; 7 bases align to TRBD1. The V gene end was trimmed by 4 bases and the J gene end by 0 bases; junction bases not matched to a gene: 5. Germline V CDR1 and CDR2: SGHAT, FQDESV (reference sequence). This CDR3 has 15 residues.

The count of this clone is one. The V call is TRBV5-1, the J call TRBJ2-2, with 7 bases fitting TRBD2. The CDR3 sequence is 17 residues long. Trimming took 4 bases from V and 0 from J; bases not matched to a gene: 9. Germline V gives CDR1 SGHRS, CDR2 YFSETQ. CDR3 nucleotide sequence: TGCGCCAGCAGCACCAGCCTCAGCGGGACGAACACCGGGGAGCTGTTTTTT. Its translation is CASSTSLSGTNTGELFF. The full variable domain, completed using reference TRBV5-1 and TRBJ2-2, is KAGVTQTPRYLIKTRGQQVTLSCSPISGHRSVSWYQQTPGQGLQFLFEYFSETQRNKGNFPGRFSGRQFSNSRSEMNVSTLELGDSALYLCASSTSLSGTNTGELFFGEGSRLTVL.

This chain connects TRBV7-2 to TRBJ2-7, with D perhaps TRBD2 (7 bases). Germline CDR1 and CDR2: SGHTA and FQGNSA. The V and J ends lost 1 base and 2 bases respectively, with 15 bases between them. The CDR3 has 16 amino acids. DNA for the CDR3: TGTGCCAGCAGCTTAGGAGGGGGGGGGACCCCCTACGAGCAGTACTTC. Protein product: CASSLGGGGTPYEQYF. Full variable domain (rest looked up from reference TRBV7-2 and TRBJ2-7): GAGVSQSPSNKVTEKGKDVELRCDPISGHTALYWYRQSLGQGLEFLIYFQGNSAPDKSGLPSDRFSAERTGGSVSTLTIQRTQQEDSAVYLCASSLGGGGTPYEQYFGPGTRLTVT.

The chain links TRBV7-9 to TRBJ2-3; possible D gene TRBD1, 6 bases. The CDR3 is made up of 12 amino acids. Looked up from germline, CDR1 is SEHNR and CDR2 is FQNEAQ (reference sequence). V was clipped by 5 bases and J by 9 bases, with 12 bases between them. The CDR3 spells CASSNRAPTQYF. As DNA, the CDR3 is TGTGCCAGCAGCAACAGGGCCCCCACGCAGTATTTT.

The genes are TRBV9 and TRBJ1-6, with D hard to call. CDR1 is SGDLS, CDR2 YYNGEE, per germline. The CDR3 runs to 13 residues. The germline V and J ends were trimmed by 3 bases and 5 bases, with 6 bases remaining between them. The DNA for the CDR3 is TGTGCCAGCAGCGCGAGAGATAATTCACCCCTCCACTTT. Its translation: CASSARDNSPLHF.

The CDR3 here is CASSLPSGLTTGELFF. DNA of the CDR3: TGTGCCAGCAGTCTACCGTCGGGACTTACTACCGGGGAGCTGTTTTTT. The J gene is TRBJ2-2, the V gene TRBV28; the D gene is possibly TRBD2 (6 bases). The CDR3 has 16 amino acids. Per the germline V gene, CDR1 is MDHEN and CDR2 is SYDVKM. The germline V and J ends were trimmed by 5 bases and 5 bases, with 18 bases remaining between them.

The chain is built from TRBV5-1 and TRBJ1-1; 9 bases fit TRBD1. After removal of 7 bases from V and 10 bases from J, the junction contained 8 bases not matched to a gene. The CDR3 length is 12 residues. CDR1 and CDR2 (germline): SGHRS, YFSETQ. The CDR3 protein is CASGDRVIAAFF. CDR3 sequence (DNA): TGCGCCAGCGGGGACAGGGTGATAGCAGCTTTCTTT.

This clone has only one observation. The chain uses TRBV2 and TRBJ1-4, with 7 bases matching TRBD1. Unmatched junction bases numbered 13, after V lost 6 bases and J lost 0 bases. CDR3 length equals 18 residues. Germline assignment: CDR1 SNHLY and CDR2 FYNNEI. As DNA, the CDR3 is TGTGCCAGCAGAGAGGGACAGAGGATAGGAGCAACTAATGAAAAACTGTTTTTT. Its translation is CASREGQRIGATNEKLFF.

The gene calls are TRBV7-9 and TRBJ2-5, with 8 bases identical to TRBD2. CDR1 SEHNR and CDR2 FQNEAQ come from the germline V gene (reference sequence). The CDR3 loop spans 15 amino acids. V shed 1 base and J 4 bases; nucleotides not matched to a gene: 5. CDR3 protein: CASSLDGTRAETQYF. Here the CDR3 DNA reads TGTGCCAGCAGCTTAGACGGGACTAGGGCAGAGACCCAGTACTTC.

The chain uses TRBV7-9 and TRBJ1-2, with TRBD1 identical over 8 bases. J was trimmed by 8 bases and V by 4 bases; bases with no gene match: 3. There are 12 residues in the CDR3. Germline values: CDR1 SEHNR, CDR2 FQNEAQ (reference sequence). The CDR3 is CASSWTGPGYTF. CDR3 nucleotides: TGTGCCAGCAGCTGGACAGGGCCCGGCTACACCTTC.

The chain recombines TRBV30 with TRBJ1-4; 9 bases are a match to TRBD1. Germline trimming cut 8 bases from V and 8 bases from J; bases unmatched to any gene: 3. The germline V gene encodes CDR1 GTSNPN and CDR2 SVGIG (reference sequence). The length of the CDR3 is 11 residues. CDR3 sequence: CAGTGNEKLFF. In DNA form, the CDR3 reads TGTGCCGGGACAGGGAACGAAAAACTGTTTTTT.